A single sample is the source of the 27 T cell receptor beta chains below, sequenced in a study of blood T cell repertoires in COVID-19. Data came from immunoSEQ multiplex PCR; TCRdb stores just in-frame clones and leaves some out. The sample carries about 480,000 clones, 70% to 90% recorded once. Sequenced material: peripheral blood. The receptors originated from a woman aged 45-60 years with COVID-19, enrolled during active disease.

This chain links TRBV2 with TRBJ2-7, with 9 bases identical to TRBD1. The CDR3 is 14 amino acids. Germline trimming cut 4 bases from V and 4 bases from J; bases unmatched to any gene: 5. Germline CDR1 and CDR2: SNHLY and FYNNEI. The CDR3 is CASSVGTGRYEQYF. CDR3 bases: TGTGCCAGCAGTGTAGGGACAGGGAGGTACGAGCAGTACTTC.

The genes are TRBV2 and TRBJ2-3; 10 bases fit TRBD2. Germline CDR1 is SNHLY and CDR2 is FYNNEI. The length of the CDR3 is 16 residues. V trimming: 6 bases; J trimming: 1 base; junction bases outside the gene matches: 7. The CDR3 DNA reads TGTGCCAGCAGCCGGACTAGCGGAGCCGGCACAGATACGCAGTATTTT. This gives the protein CASSRTSGAGTDTQYF.

As for this clone: Other DNA variants within this sample encode the same CDR3. CDR3 sequence: CAWSVQGSQPQHF. Here the CDR3 DNA reads TGTGCCTGGAGTGTACAGGGCAGTCAGCCCCAGCATTTT. V usage is TRBV30 and J usage is TRBJ1-5; D perhaps matches TRBD1 (6 bases). The CDR3 contains 13 residues. Germline assignment: CDR1 GTSNPN and CDR2 SVGIG (reference sequence). V lost 0 bases, J lost 6 bases, and 9 bases lay in between.

The chain uses TRBV19 and TRBJ2-3, with unresolved D. The germline gives CDR1 LNHDA, CDR2 SQIVND (reference sequence). CDR3 length equals 13 residues. With 5 bases removed from V and 8 bases from J, the gap between germline ends came to 14 bases. CDR3 coding DNA: TGTGCCAGTAGTGGTCGACCAGCAGGTACGCAGTATTTT. It encodes CASSGRPAGTQYF.

The chain couples TRBV5-5 to TRBJ2-7; 10 bases map to TRBD1. Germline values: CDR1 SGHKS, CDR2 YYEKEE (reference sequence). The ends lost 6 bases at V and 2 bases at J; junction bases unmatched: 5. This CDR3 is built from 14 residues. The CDR3 is CASNPDRGPYEQYF. The CDR3 bases are TGTGCCAGCAACCCTGACAGGGGGCCCTACGAGCAGTACTTC.

The chain links TRBV2 to TRBJ2-7; 7 bases fit TRBD1. Germline CDR1 and CDR2: SNHLY and FYNNEI. The CDR3 totals 16 residues. J was trimmed by 3 bases and V by 4 bases; bases with no gene match: 12. The CDR3 spells CASSGTGDGTFYEQYF. The CDR3 nucleotides are TGTGCCAGCAGTGGCACAGGGGACGGAACGTTCTACGAGCAGTACTTC.

J is TRBJ2-7 and V is TRBV4-1; D may be TRBD1 (6 bases). V was pared by 3 bases and J by 6 bases, with 9 bases between. The CDR3 covers 12 residues. Germline CDR1 reads MGHRA; CDR2 reads YSYEKL. CDR3 DNA: TGCGCCAGCAGCCATCCCAGGGGCGAGCAGTACTTC. This translates into CASSHPRGEQYF.

The CDR3 DNA reads TGTGCCAGCTCACCACGTGGGACAGGGGTCGAGGGGAGGCAGTACTTC. It yields the protein CASSPRGTGVEGRQYF. The chain couples TRBV18 to TRBJ2-7; 10 bases are shared with TRBD1. CDR1 and CDR2 from the germline V gene are KGHSH and LQKENI. The CDR3 contains 16 residues. V trimming: 1 base; J trimming: 9 bases; junction bases outside the gene matches: 12.

The chain is built from TRBV5-1 and TRBJ2-2; 8 bases fit TRBD1. The V gene end was trimmed by 0 bases and the J gene end by 6 bases; junction bases not matched to a gene: 7. This CDR3 contains 16 residues. Germline V CDR1 and CDR2: SGHRS, YFSETQ. The CDR3 coding sequence is TGCGCCAGCAGCTTGGAAGGACAGGGTGTAGCCGGGGAGCTGTTTTTT. It codes for CASSLEGQGVAGELFF.

V is TRBV19 and J is TRBJ1-1; 7 nucleotides match TRBD1. The V gene end was trimmed by 6 bases and the J gene end by 8 bases; junction bases not matched to a gene: 3. Germline CDR1 is LNHDA and CDR2 is SQIVND (reference sequence). This CDR3 is built from 11 residues. The CDR3 DNA reads as TGTGCCAGTAGGGCGGACAGGGAAGCTTTCTTT. It translates to CASRADREAFF.

The rearrangement joins TRBV5-8 to TRBJ2-3; 9 bases fit TRBD1. The trim removed 3 bases at V and 6 bases at J, leaving 5 bases unmatched. The CDR3 is made up of 14 amino acids. Germline V CDR1 and CDR2: SGHTS, YDEGEE. This CDR3 reads CASSWGQGGDTQYF. The CDR3 nucleotides are TGTGCCAGCAGCTGGGGACAGGGAGGGGATACGCAGTATTTT.

This chain connects TRBV6-1 to TRBJ1-2; D may be TRBD1 (5 bases). Germline CDR1 reads MNHNS; CDR2 reads SASEGT. This CDR3 spans 18 amino acids. With 2 bases removed from V and 2 bases from J, the gap between germline ends came to 21 bases. The CDR3 DNA sequence: TGTGCCAGCAGTGAAAGGAAATCAGGGTTAGGTCAGAACTATGGCTACACCTTC. Residues: CASSERKSGLGQNYGYTF.

This chain connects TRBV6-6 to TRBJ1-5; D gene ambiguous. Germline loops: CDR1 MNHNY, CDR2 SVGAGI (reference sequence). Trimming took off 0 bases at V and 6 bases at J, with 6 bases between the two ends. The CDR3 length is 13 residues. This chain's CDR3 is CASSYSVSQPQHF. The CDR3 region has the DNA TGTGCCAGCAGTTACTCCGTGAGTCAGCCCCAGCATTTT.

This rearrangement joins TRBV10-2 to TRBJ1-5; TRBD1 matches 11 bases. V lost 6 bases and J lost 5; bases outside the gene matches: 9. CDR1 is WSHSY and CDR2 is SAAADI in the germline V gene. The CDR3 covers 16 residues. The CDR3 sequence is CASRNQPGQGDQPQHF. The CDR3 DNA reads as TGCGCCAGCAGGAACCAACCGGGACAGGGGGATCAGCCCCAGCATTTT.

Written as DNA, the CDR3 is TGTGCCAGCAGCTACCGAGGCAATCAGCCCCAGCATTTT. Translated, it gives CASSYRGNQPQHF. The chain couples TRBV12-3 or TRBV12-4 to TRBJ1-5, with D uncertain. The CDR3 covers 13 residues. With 6 bases removed from V and 2 bases from J, the gap between germline ends came to 8 bases.

The rearrangement links TRBV19 to TRBJ1-5; tentative D call: TRBD1 (5 bases). V lost 5 bases and J 4 bases, leaving 9 bases between the germline ends. The germline CDR1 and CDR2 sequences are LNHDA and SQIVND (reference sequence). The CDR3 spans 13 residues. The CDR3 is CASSGARNQPQHF. The CDR3 DNA sequence: TGTGCCAGTAGTGGGGCCCGGAATCAGCCCCAGCATTTT.

This chain links TRBV3-1 (or the pseudogene TRBV3-2) with TRBJ2-5; D uncertain. Germline assignment: CDR1 LGHDT and CDR2 YNNKEL (reference sequence). The length of the CDR3 is 13 residues. The V gene lost 6 bases and the J gene lost 3 bases, with 11 bases spanning the gap. CDR3 loop: CASRHTEKETQYF. The CDR3 DNA follows: TGTGCCAGCAGACATACAGAGAAAGAGACCCAGTACTTC.

V gene TRBV5-5 combines with J gene TRBJ1-2; a possible D gene is TRBD1 (5 bases). The CDR3 is 14 amino acids. Germline assignment: CDR1 SGHKS and CDR2 YYEKEE (reference sequence). Trimming removed 4 bases at V and 4 bases at J, with 14 bases between. This CDR3 is CASSGGTASYGYTF. In DNA form, the CDR3 reads TGTGCCAGCAGCGGGGGGACGGCCTCCTATGGCTACACCTTC.

The chain uses TRBV5-1 and TRBJ2-7; D might be TRBD1 (6 bases). Germline V CDR1 and CDR2: SGHRS, YFSETQ. CDR3 length equals 13 residues. Trimming stripped 5 bases from V and 0 bases from J, with 9 bases between. CDR3 in amino acids: CASRSDSSYEQYF. The CDR3 coding sequence is TGCGCCAGCAGATCGGACAGCTCCTACGAGCAGTACTTC.

This clone occurred once. This CDR3 is also generated by other DNA sequences in the sample. The V and J genes are TRBV5-1 and TRBJ1-3, with a tentative D call TRBD1 (6 bases). Trimming removed 4 bases at V and 0 bases at J, with 11 bases between. Germline values: CDR1 SGHRS, CDR2 YFSETQ. The CDR3 is 15 residues long. Here the CDR3 DNA reads TGCGCCAGCAGCCTAAACAGGGACTCTGGAAACACCATATATTTT. This sequence encodes CASSLNRDSGNTIYF. The full variable domain, in which reference TRBV5-1 and TRBJ1-3 provide the parts outside the CDR3, is KAGVTQTPRYLIKTRGQQVTLSCSPISGHRSVSWYQQTPGQGLQFLFEYFSETQRNKGNFPGRFSGRQFSNSRSEMNVSTLELGDSALYLCASSLNRDSGNTIYFGEGSWLTVV.

This clone was picked up one time. The V gene is TRBV19, the J gene TRBJ2-7; 7 nucleotides line up with TRBD1. This CDR3 contains 12 residues. V lost 6 bases and J lost 4; bases outside the gene matches: 3. CDR1 is LNHDA and CDR2 is SQIVND in the germline V gene (reference sequence). The CDR3 DNA sequence: TGTGCCAGTAGCCAACAGGGGTACGAGCAGTACTTC. Protein: CASSQQGYEQYF.

The CDR3 sequence is CASSLASGNTIYF. In DNA, the CDR3 is TGCGCCAGCAGCTTGGCTTCTGGAAACACCATATATTTT. V and J are TRBV5-1 and TRBJ1-3, with D uncertain. The ends were cut back, 0 bases at V and 1 base at J, with 2 bases in the middle. The CDR3 is made up of 13 amino acids. Germline CDR1 is SGHRS and CDR2 is YFSETQ.

The chain recombines TRBV7-2 with TRBJ1-5; 9 bases agree with TRBD1. Germline assignment: CDR1 SGHTA and CDR2 FQGNSA. This CDR3 has 17 residues. The V gene end was trimmed by 0 bases and the J gene end by 9 bases; junction bases not matched to a gene: 12. This CDR3 reads CASSLAQTRTGVPPQHF. In DNA form, the CDR3 reads TGTGCCAGCAGCTTAGCGCAGACTCGGACAGGGGTTCCGCCCCAGCATTTT.

The chain links TRBV24-1 to TRBJ2-5, with D perhaps matching TRBD2 (7 bases). V was shortened by 4 bases and J by 5 bases, with 28 bases between the two germline ends. CDR1 is KGHDR, CDR2 SFDVKD, per germline. This CDR3 is 19 amino acids long. The CDR3 here is CATSDSGLHRGGALETQYF. The CDR3 DNA follows: TGTGCCACCAGTGACTCAGGACTTCATAGGGGGGGGGCTTTGGAGACCCAGTACTTC.

This chain uses TRBV6-6 with TRBJ2-1, with 12 bases lining up with TRBD1. The CDR3 contains 16 residues. The junction had 5 bases not matched to a gene; V was cut back by 1 base and J by 7 bases. Germline V CDR1 and CDR2: MNHNY, SVGAGI (reference sequence). CDR3 loop: CASSYLGQGAGNEQFF. Here the CDR3 DNA reads TGTGCCAGCAGTTACTTGGGACAGGGGGCTGGGAATGAGCAGTTCTTC.

The chain has TRBV7-6 and TRBJ2-7; 12 nucleotides match TRBD2. Germline CDR1 is SGHVS and CDR2 is FNYEAQ. The CDR3 consists of 16 residues. The V segment lost 0 bases and the J segment 5 bases; nucleotides outside the gene matches: 5. The CDR3 region is CASSLARLAGVHEQYF. CDR3 nucleotide sequence: TGTGCCAGCAGCTTAGCGCGACTAGCGGGGGTCCACGAGCAGTACTTC.

This chain links TRBV6-5 with TRBJ2-7; the D gene is possibly TRBD2 (7 bases). CDR3 length: 14 residues. Germline V gives CDR1 MNHEY, CDR2 SVGAGI. Trimming removed 6 bases at V and 0 bases at J, with 12 bases between. Here the CDR3 reads CASRGRGASYEQYF. The CDR3 DNA reads TGTGCCAGCAGGGGACGGGGGGCCTCCTACGAGCAGTACTTC.